These 19 T cell receptor beta chains share one sample of origin, sequenced in a study of blood T cells in healthy people across ages. A second roughly 6 to 11 cycle PCR used barcoded and J-beta primers. Each CDR3 protein gets one entry after TCRdb re-called the 5' RACE reads with MiXCR. The sample yields 1.5 million to 2 million distinct CDR3 sequences, under 30% seen once. The sequenced material came from blood. All receptors derive from a woman aged 30 to 39 in good health.

The rearrangement joins TRBV4-1 to TRBJ2-1; D is perhaps TRBD2 (7 bases). The germline V and J ends were trimmed by 3 bases and 7 bases, with 22 bases remaining between them. The V gene's germline CDR1 is MGHRA and CDR2 YSYEKL. The CDR3 runs to 17 residues. This CDR3 is CASSQGGYGGRGNEQFF. CDR3 in DNA: TGCGCCAGCAGCCAGGGGGGGTATGGGGGGCGCGGGAATGAGCAGTTCTTC.

This clonotype was seen a handful of times. The chain employs TRBV4-1 and TRBJ2-5; tentatively, D is TRBD1 (6 bases). Germline V lookup: CDR1 MGHRA, CDR2 YSYEKL. CDR3 length: 15 residues. V gave up 5 bases and J gave up 4 bases, with 17 bases separating them. As DNA, the CDR3 is TGCGCCAGCAGCTACCGGGACACTCGGGGAGAGACCCAGTACTTC. It specifies CASSYRDTRGETQYF.

The genes are TRBV6-6 and TRBJ1-1; 7 positions match TRBD1. Germline V gene data show CDR1 as MNHNY and CDR2 as SVGAGI (reference sequence). The CDR3 spans 16 residues. V shed 2 bases, J shed 0 bases, and the junction held 6 bases outside the gene matches. The CDR3 bases are TGTGCCAGCAGTTACCCACGACAGGGAATGAACACTGAAGCTTTCTTT. Translated: CASSYPRQGMNTEAFF.

There are many counts of this clonotype. This chain joins TRBV4-2 and TRBJ2-3; weak D call: TRBD2 (6 bases). Germline loops: CDR1 LGHNA, CDR2 YNFKEQ. Deletions cut 1 base from V and 0 bases from J, with 8 bases between. The CDR3 totals 15 residues. Here the CDR3 DNA reads TGTGCCAGCAGCCAAGGACGGGGGAGCACAGATACGCAGTATTTT. It encodes CASSQGRGSTDTQYF.

This clonotype has ten or more counts. The genes are TRBV27 and TRBJ2-7; 8 positions agree with TRBD1. The trim removed 1 base at V and 3 bases at J, leaving 5 bases unmatched. The CDR3 spans 15 residues. Germline V gene data show CDR1 as MNHEY and CDR2 as SMNVEV (reference sequence). The CDR3 DNA is TGTGCCAGCAGTTTATTTAGCGGACAGGGCTACGAGCAGTACTTC. Its translation: CASSLFSGQGYEQYF.

The V and J genes are TRBV12-5 and TRBJ2-1; 8 bases align to TRBD2. Germline V gives CDR1 LGHNT, CDR2 FRNRAP. The CDR3 has 15 residues. The V and J ends lost 6 bases and 9 bases, in that order; junction bases with no gene match: 13. Here the CDR3 reads CASGGGGRPHAEQFF. CDR3 bases: TGTGCTAGTGGAGGCGGGGGGCGACCCCATGCTGAGCAGTTCTTC.

The V gene is TRBV12-3 or TRBV12-4, the J gene TRBJ2-5; TRBD2 matches 9 bases. There are 17 residues in the CDR3. V was clipped by 4 bases and J by 2 bases; unmatched bases: 11. CDR3 in DNA: TGTGCCAGCAGTTCAATAGGACTAGCGACAGAACAAGAGACCCAGTACTTC. Protein product: CASSSIGLATEQETQYF.

The chain recombines TRBV5-1 with TRBJ2-5, with 11 bases lining up with TRBD2. The CDR3 runs to 15 residues. Germline V gives CDR1 SGHRS, CDR2 YFSETQ. V was clipped by 4 bases and J by 2 bases; unmatched bases: 4. CDR3 amino acids: CASSKTSGAQETQYF. CDR3 sequence (DNA): TGCGCCAGCAGCAAGACTAGCGGGGCGCAAGAGACCCAGTACTTC. The entire variable domain, with the rest obtained from reference TRBV5-1 and TRBJ2-5, is as follows: KAGVTQTPRYLIKTRGQQVTLSCSPISGHRSVSWYQQTPGQGLQFLFEYFSETQRNKGNFPGRFSGRQFSNSRSEMNVSTLELGDSALYLCASSKTSGAQETQYFGPGTRLLVL.

This clonotype was detected ten times or more. The chain carries TRBV20-1 and TRBJ1-2, with 7 bases that match TRBD1. Germline CDR1 and CDR2: DFQATT and SNEGSKA (reference sequence). V shed 0 bases and J 8 bases; nucleotides not matched to a gene: 6. The CDR3 has 13 amino acids. In nucleotides, the CDR3 is TGCAGTGCTAGAGATCAGGGGGTAGGGGGCTACACCTTC. Amino acid sequence: CSARDQGVGGYTF.

This clonotype was observed many times. The genes are TRBV5-5 and TRBJ2-7, with 8 bases aligning to TRBD2. This CDR3 region has 15 residues. CDR1 is SGHKS and CDR2 is YYEKEE in the germline V gene (reference sequence). The V segment lost 0 bases and the J segment 4 bases; nucleotides outside the gene matches: 6. The CDR3 DNA reads TGTGCCAGCAGCTTGGTACTAGCGGCGGTTTACGAGCAGTACTTC. Its protein product is CASSLVLAAVYEQYF.

The chain carries TRBV28 and TRBJ1-1; D call uncertain. V lost 4 bases and J lost 2, with 11 bases in between. Germline-derived CDR1 and CDR2 are MDHEN and SYDVKM. The CDR3 length is 14 residues. The CDR3 protein is CASSWYGGNTEAFF. The CDR3 DNA sequence: TGTGCCAGCAGTTGGTACGGCGGAAACACTGAAGCTTTCTTT. The whole variable domain, filled in from reference TRBV28 and TRBJ1-1, reads DVKVTQSSRYLVKRTGEKVFLECVQDMDHENMFWYRQDPGLGLRLIYFSYDVKMKEKGDIPEGYSVSREKKERFSLILESASTNQTSMYLCASSWYGGNTEAFFGQGTRLTVV.

The table lists this clonotype with a few counts. CDR3 loop: CASTPTGLDQPQHF. In nucleotides, the CDR3 is TGTGCCAGCACCCCCACCGGGCTAGATCAGCCCCAGCATTTT. The chain has TRBV12-3 or TRBV12-4 and TRBJ1-5, with unresolved D. Deletions cut 7 bases from V and 5 bases from J, with 15 bases between. This CDR3 is built from 14 residues.

There are a few counts of this clonotype. The chain combines TRBV20-1 with TRBJ2-3; 9 bases match TRBD2. The germline V gene encodes CDR1 DFQATT and CDR2 SNEGSKA (reference sequence). CDR3 length equals 15 residues. The J segment lost 2 bases and the V segment lost 2 bases, leaving 5 bases of the junction unmatched. This chain's CDR3 is CSARPSGRTTDTQYF. The CDR3 DNA reads TGCAGTGCTAGACCAAGCGGGAGGACCACAGATACGCAGTATTTT.

This clonotype was detected a few times. This chain connects TRBV5-5 to TRBJ2-1; D remains unclear. Per the germline V gene, CDR1 is SGHKS and CDR2 is YYEKEE (reference sequence). The CDR3 covers 13 residues. Between the trimmed V and J ends, which lost 1 base and 7 bases, there was a span of 9 bases. The CDR3 region is CASSLHDNNEQFF. The DNA for the CDR3 is TGTGCCAGCAGCTTGCATGATAATAATGAGCAGTTCTTC.

The rearrangement uses TRBV7-2 and TRBJ2-5; D uncertain. V was trimmed by 7 bases and J by 5 bases, leaving 14 bases between them. Germline V CDR1 and CDR2: SGHTA, FQGNSA. The CDR3 is 13 amino acids. This CDR3 reads CASKMAVGETQYF. CDR3 DNA sequence: TGTGCCAGCAAGATGGCGGTTGGTGAGACCCAGTACTTC.

CDR3 loop: CASSVEGSQPQHF. As DNA, the CDR3 is TGTGCCAGCAGCGTAGAGGGGTCTCAGCCCCAGCATTTT. The V call is TRBV9, the J call TRBJ1-5; possible D gene TRBD1, 5 bases. Trimming pared 0 bases from V and 6 bases from J, leaving 7 bases between. The germline V gene has CDR1 SGDLS and CDR2 YYNGEE. The CDR3 extends over 13 amino acids.

At least ten counts were recorded for this clonotype. V is TRBV7-2 and J is TRBJ1-2; maybe TRBD1 (5 bases). The CDR3 contains 12 residues. V gave up 6 bases and J gave up 8 bases, with 13 bases separating them. Per germline, CDR1 SGHTA and CDR2 FQGNSA. The CDR3 DNA is TGTGCCAGCAGTCTAGACAGATACGGCTACACCTTC. Residues: CASSLDRYGYTF.

This CDR3 is CASSFQGSNTEAFF. The CDR3 DNA reads as TGTGCCAGCAGTTTTCAGGGGAGCAACACTGAAGCTTTCTTT. The genes are TRBV12-3 or TRBV12-4 and TRBJ1-1, with D maybe TRBD1 (6 bases). The CDR3 contains 14 residues. V was clipped by 3 bases and J by 2 bases, with 10 bases between them.

The chain joins TRBV29-1 to TRBJ2-5; no clear D. In germline, CDR1 is SQVTM, CDR2 ANQGSEA. V gave up 6 bases and J gave up 5 bases, with 16 bases separating them. This CDR3 is 13 amino acids long. CDR3 DNA: TGCAGCGTCGATGTAGGGCTGGGGGAGACCCAGTACTTC. Protein sequence: CSVDVGLGETQYF.